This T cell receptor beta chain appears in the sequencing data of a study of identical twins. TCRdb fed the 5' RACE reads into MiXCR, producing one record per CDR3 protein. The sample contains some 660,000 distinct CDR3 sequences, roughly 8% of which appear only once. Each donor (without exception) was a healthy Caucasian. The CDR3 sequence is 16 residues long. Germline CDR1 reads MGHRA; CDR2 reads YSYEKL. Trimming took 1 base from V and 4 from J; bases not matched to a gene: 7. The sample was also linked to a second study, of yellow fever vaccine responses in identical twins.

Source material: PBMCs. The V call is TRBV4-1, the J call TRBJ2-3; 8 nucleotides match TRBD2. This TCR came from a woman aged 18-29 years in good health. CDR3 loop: CASSQVTGGPPDTQYF. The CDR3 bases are TGCGCCAGCAGCCAAGTAACGGGAGGGCCTCCAGATACGCAGTATTTT.